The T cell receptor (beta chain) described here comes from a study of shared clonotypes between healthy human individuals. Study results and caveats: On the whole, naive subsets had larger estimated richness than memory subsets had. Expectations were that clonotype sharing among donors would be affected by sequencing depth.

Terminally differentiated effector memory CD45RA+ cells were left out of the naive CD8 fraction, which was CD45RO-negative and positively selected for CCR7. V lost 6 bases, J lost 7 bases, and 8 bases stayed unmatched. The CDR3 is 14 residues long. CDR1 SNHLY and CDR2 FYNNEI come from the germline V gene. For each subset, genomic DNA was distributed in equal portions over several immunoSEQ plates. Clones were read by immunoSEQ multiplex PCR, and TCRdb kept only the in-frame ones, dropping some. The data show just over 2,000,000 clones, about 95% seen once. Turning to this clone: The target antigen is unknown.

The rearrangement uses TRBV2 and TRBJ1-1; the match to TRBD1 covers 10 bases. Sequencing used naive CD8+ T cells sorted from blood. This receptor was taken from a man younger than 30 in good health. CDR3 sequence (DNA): TGTGCCAGCAGATTGACAGGGGGCGCGTTTGAAGCTTTCTTT. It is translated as CASRLTGGAFEAFF.